Below are 6 T cell receptor beta chains sequenced from a single sample in a study of T cell repertoires in cytomegalovirus infection. TCRdb called the reads again in MiXCR, with one record for every CDR3 protein. Of approximately 500,000 distinct CDR3 sequences in the sample, 15% to 20% were seen once. Sequenced input: CD8+ T cells from PBMCs. These receptors were obtained from a human donor in good health (CMV status not recorded). Some clones in this sample may be carry-over from other donors' samples.

The gene calls are TRBV2 and TRBJ1-4, with 8 bases identical to TRBD1. Looked up from germline, CDR1 is SNHLY and CDR2 is FYNNEI. V trimming: 2 bases; J trimming: 9 bases; junction bases outside the gene matches: 2. The CDR3 is 13 amino acids. The CDR3 reads CASSERDRKKLFF. Written as DNA, the CDR3 is TGTGCCAGCAGTGAACGGGACAGGAAAAAACTGTTTTTT.

This clonotype has ten or more counts. The V and J genes are TRBV12-3 or TRBV12-4 and TRBJ1-1; 7 bases align to TRBD1. CDR3 length equals 14 residues. Trimming took 2 bases from V and 4 from J; bases not matched to a gene: 4. CDR3 sequence reads: CASSLRQGGTEAFF. CDR3 in DNA: TGTGCCAGCAGTTTAAGGCAGGGGGGCACTGAAGCTTTCTTT.

This clonotype has a count of ten or more. This chain links TRBV4-2 with TRBJ1-5; 7 bases are shared with TRBD1. Germline assignment: CDR1 LGHNA and CDR2 YNFKEQ. V lost 1 base to trimming and J lost 2 bases; unmatched junction nucleotides: 8. The CDR3 sequence is 17 residues long. The CDR3 loop is CASSQVRPGGGNQPQHF. CDR3 coding DNA: TGTGCCAGCAGCCAAGTCAGGCCAGGGGGAGGCAATCAGCCCCAGCATTTT.

Of note for this clonotype: A single base separates this from a much larger clone, so it may be a read error. This chain connects TRBV4-1 to TRBJ1-2; D remains unclear. This CDR3 spans 15 amino acids. Looked up from germline, CDR1 is MGHRA and CDR2 is YSYEKL. The DNA for the CDR3 is TGCGCCAGCAGCCAAGAATGGACGGATAACTATGGCTACAGCTTC. Protein: CASSQEWTDNYGYSF.

The chain uses TRBV7-3 and TRBJ1-1; the D gene is possibly TRBD1 (6 bases). The length of the CDR3 is 17 residues. The germline V gene encodes CDR1 SGHTA and CDR2 FQGTGA. V was pared by 2 bases and J by 5 bases, with 21 bases between. CDR3 in DNA: TGTGCCAGCAGCTTATGGGGGGGAGCAGGGGTGGGAACTGAAGCTTTCTTT. Translated, it gives CASSLWGGAGVGTEAFF.

This clonotype was counted only a few times. This rearrangement joins TRBV2 to TRBJ2-1, with 7 nucleotides matching TRBD2. CDR1 is SNHLY, CDR2 FYNNEI, per germline. J gave up 0 bases and V 7 bases, and 6 bases lay outside the gene matches. The CDR3 totals 15 residues. In nucleotides, the CDR3 is TGTGCCAGCATCGCCCTAGCGGCCTCCTACAATGAGCAGTTCTTC. Translating it yields CASIALAASYNEQFF.